Listed below are T cell receptor beta chains from one sample, sequenced in a study of T cells in localized non-small cell lung cancer. Data came from immunoSEQ multiplex PCR; TCRdb stores just in-frame clones and leaves some out. In the table there are under 35,000 clones, around 93% of which are singletons. The input for sequencing was peripheral blood, taken before any cancer treatment. The receptors stem from a female donor over 55 with stage I lung adenocarcinoma. Each CDR3 is given with its conserved first and last residue. A D gene is named only where the DNA matches it firmly. Size is stated for part of the rows, as once, few or many counts, or as a class when the clone is expanded.

d_gene	abundance	v_gene	j_gene	CDR3aa	CDR3nt
TRBD1	.	TRBV4-1	TRBJ2-7	CASSQERQGAREQYF	TGCGCCAGCAGCCAGGAAAGACAGGGGGCGCGTGAGCAGTACTTC
.	.	TRBV13	TRBJ1-1	CASSARGREAFF	TGTGCCAGCAGCGCCCGAGGGAGGGAAGCTTTCTTT
TRBD2	.	TRBV30	TRBJ2-1	CAWRRLGLAGGVYNEQFF	TGTGCCTGGAGAAGGCTGGGGCTAGCGGGAGGGGTCTACAATGAGCAGTTCTTC
.	once	TRBV6-1	TRBJ2-7	CASRVSPGQNYEQYF	TGTGCCAGCAGGGTGTCGCCGGGACAAAACTACGAGCAGTACTTC
.	.	TRBV19	TRBJ1-5	CASSIVGAYQPQHF	TGTGCCAGTAGTATAGTGGGAGCCTATCAGCCCCAGCATTTT
TRBD1	.	TRBV28	TRBJ1-2	CASRTGGTYGYTF	TGTGCCAGCAGGACAGGGGGCACCTATGGCTACACCTTC
TRBD2	.	TRBV5-1	TRBJ2-1	CASSSSGPLYNEQFF	TGCGCCAGCAGCAGTAGCGGGCCCCTCTACAATGAGCAGTTCTTC
.	.	TRBV27	TRBJ2-5	CASSDGGLEETQYF	TGTGCCAGCAGTGACGGTGGACTGGAAGAGACCCAGTACTTC
TRBD2	.	TRBV5-1	TRBJ2-3	CASSSGTSDYVDTQYF	TGCGCCAGCAGCAGCGGGACTAGCGACTATGTGGATACGCAGTATTTT
.	.	TRBV19	TRBJ2-1	CASSASTLSVGLDEQFF	TGTGCCAGTAGTGCCTCAACCCTCTCCGTGGGGTTGGATGAGCAGTTCTTC
.	.	TRBV18	TRBJ2-1	CASSPSNSHYNEQFF	TGTGCCAGCTCACCGTCCAACAGCCACTACAATGAGCAGTTCTTC
.	.	TRBV6-5	TRBJ1-2	CASSVRDPNYGYTF	TGTGCCAGCAGTGTCCGGGACCCAAACTATGGCTACACCTTC
.	.	TRBV28	TRBJ2-7	CASSLGSAYEQYF	TGTGCCAGCAGTTTGGGCTCGGCCTACGAGCAGTACTTC
.	.	TRBV27	TRBJ1-4	CASSLSSQGPKKLFF	TGTGCCAGCAGTTTATCGTCACAGGGCCCGAAAAAACTGTTTTTT
TRBD1	.	TRBV6-4	TRBJ1-2	CASSLQAGTGHYGYTF	TGTGCCAGCAGTCTTCAAGCCGGGACAGGGCACTATGGCTACACCTTC
.	.	TRBV28	TRBJ1-2	CASSLAQYGYTF	TGTGCCAGCAGTTTGGCCCAGTATGGCTACACCTTC
.	.	TRBV5-6	TRBJ1-6	CASSTDVSSYNSPLHF	TGTGCCAGCAGCACTGACGTTAGCTCCTATAATTCACCCCTCCACTTT
.	.	TRBV27	TRBJ2-7	CASTPSHSSYEQYF	TGTGCCAGCACCCCTAGCCATAGCTCCTACGAGCAGTACTTC
TRBD1	.	TRBV5-1	TRBJ2-7	CASSLGQGTFPSQQYF	TGCGCCAGCAGCTTGGGACAGGGGACATTCCCCAGCCAGCAGTACTTC
TRBD1	.	TRBV9	TRBJ2-1	CASSEPGQGKFEQFF	TGTGCCAGCAGCGAGCCGGGACAGGGAAAGTTTGAGCAGTTCTTC
.	.	TRBV15	TRBJ2-7	CATSTDRRGGYEQYF	TGTGCCACCAGCACAGACAGGAGGGGCGGATACGAGCAGTACTTC
.	.	TRBV5-1	TRBJ2-2	CASSLRGAGPNTGELFF	TGCGCCAGCAGCTTGCGGGGAGCGGGCCCGAACACCGGGGAGCTGTTTTTT
.	.	TRBV28	TRBJ2-4	CASSYWVGQNIQYF	TGTGCCAGCAGTTATTGGGTAGGCCAAAACATTCAGTACTTC
.	.	TRBV28	TRBJ1-1	CASSLAGITEAFF	TGTGCCAGCAGTTTGGCAGGGATCACTGAAGCTTTCTTT
TRBD1	.	TRBV5-5	TRBJ1-5	CASSLDWDRSNQPQHF	TGTGCCAGCAGCTTGGATTGGGACAGGTCCAATCAGCCCCAGCATTTT
.	.	TRBV2	TRBJ1-6	CASSFFVNSPLHF	TGTGCCAGCAGTTTTTTCGTTAATTCACCCCTCCACTTT
TRBD1	.	TRBV5-1	TRBJ1-2	CASSPGQGGYYGYTF	TGCGCCAGCAGCCCTGGACAGGGGGGGTACTATGGCTACACCTTC
.	.	TRBV27	TRBJ2-1	CASSITVSSYNEQFF	TGTGCCAGCAGTATCACAGTAAGCTCCTACAATGAGCAGTTCTTC
.	.	TRBV5-4	TRBJ1-1	CASSPEVDRMNTEAFF	TGTGCCAGCAGCCCGGAAGTAGACAGAATGAACACTGAAGCTTTCTTT
.	.	TRBV5-6	TRBJ1-1	CASSSVGRGADKGAFF	TGTGCCAGCAGCTCTGTAGGTCGGGGGGCGGATAAAGGAGCTTTCTTT
.	.	TRBV19	TRBJ1-5	CASSLAAMEGQPQHF	TGTGCCAGTAGTCTAGCGGCAATGGAGGGCCAGCCCCAGCATTTT
.	once	TRBV6-5	TRBJ1-1	CASSYSLGTEAFF	TGTGCCAGCAGTTACTCCCTGGGTACTGAAGCTTTCTTT
.	.	TRBV30	TRBJ2-7	CAWSRGSEQYF	TGTGCCTGGAGTCGGGGCTCCGAGCAGTACTTC
.	.	TRBV27	TRBJ2-1	CASSLEVGGGYEQFF	TGTGCCAGCAGTTTAGAGGTTGGGGGTGGCTATGAGCAGTTCTTC
.	.	TRBV20-1	TRBJ1-1	CSAHRVTEAFF	TGCAGTGCCCACAGGGTAACTGAAGCTTTCTTT
TRBD2	.	TRBV29-1	TRBJ2-3	CSVGTSGPTDTQYF	TGCAGCGTTGGGACTAGCGGCCCCACAGATACGCAGTATTTT
.	.	TRBV29-1	TRBJ1-2	CSVDRNRAGGYTF	TGCAGCGTTGACCGCAACAGGGCCGGTGGCTACACCTTC
.	.	TRBV27	TRBJ2-1	CASRAWATSSYNEQFF	TGTGCCAGCCGTGCTTGGGCGACTAGTTCCTACAATGAGCAGTTCTTC
.	once	TRBV28	TRBJ1-4	CASSFHAAGGKLFF	TGTGCCAGCAGTTTTCATGCTGCCGGGGGGAAACTGTTTTTT
.	.	TRBV9	TRBJ2-1	CASSFRGASSYNEQFF	TGTGCCAGCAGCTTTAGGGGGGCGAGCTCCTACAATGAGCAGTTCTTC
.	.	TRBV18	TRBJ1-2	CASSSGGLIYGYTF	TGTGCCAGCTCAAGCGGCGGGCTGATTTATGGCTACACCTTC
.	.	TRBV15	TRBJ1-2	CATSRDQGPYGYTF	TGTGCCACCAGCAGAGATCAGGGACCCTATGGCTACACCTTC
.	.	TRBV27	TRBJ2-7	CASYSPWGAREQYF	TGTGCCAGCTATTCCCCCTGGGGAGCTCGCGAGCAGTACTTC
TRBD1	.	TRBV19	TRBJ2-5	CASSRTGGEETQYF	TGTGCCAGTAGTAGGACAGGGGGCGAAGAGACCCAGTACTTC
.	.	TRBV5-6	TRBJ2-1	CASSLTHNEQFF	TGTGCCAGCAGCTTGACACACAATGAGCAGTTCTTC
.	once	TRBV6-5	TRBJ2-3	CASSYNFPADTQYF	TGTGCCAGCAGTTACAACTTCCCTGCAGATACGCAGTATTTT
.	.	TRBV6-6	TRBJ1-1	CSHGPGEGEAFF	TGTTCACATGGCCCGGGGGAGGGTGAAGCTTTCTTT
.	.	TRBV19	TRBJ1-3	CASSAGHSGNTIYF	TGTGCCAGTAGTGCAGGGCACTCTGGAAACACCATATATTTT
.	.	TRBV29-1	TRBJ2-7	CSVDKLGEQYF	TGCAGCGTGGACAAACTGGGCGAGCAGTACTTC
TRBD2	.	TRBV30	TRBJ2-7	CAWSPGGAREQYF	TGTGCCTGGAGTCCGGGGGGGGCCCGGGAGCAGTACTTC
TRBD2	.	TRBV12-5	TRBJ2-3	CASASGGTDTQYF	TGTGCTAGTGCTAGCGGGGGCACAGATACGCAGTATTTT
.	.	TRBV28	TRBJ2-4	CASSLEGSGKNIQYF	TGTGCCAGCAGTTTAGAGGGCAGTGGGAAAAACATTCAGTACTTC
.	.	TRBV5-1	TRBJ2-3	CASSWRASRSTDTQYF	TGCGCCAGCAGCTGGCGGGCTAGTCGGTCCACAGATACGCAGTATTTT
TRBD1	.	TRBV19	TRBJ1-5	CASSIDPVGTTGNQPQHF	TGTGCCAGTAGTATAGATCCGGTAGGGACGACAGGGAATCAGCCCCAGCATTTT
.	.	TRBV4-1	TRBJ1-4	CASSHSGLSNEKLFF	TGCGCCAGCAGCCACTCAGGGTTATCTAATGAAAAACTGTTTTTT